The 24 T cell receptor beta chains reported below all come from one sample, sequenced in a study of cytomegalovirus exposure and HLA in healthy donors. Primers included in the PCR were 60 Vbeta and 13 Jbeta primers. Measured with immunoSEQ multiplex PCR; TCRdb has only the in-frame clones, and not every one. The sample includes fewer than 150,000 clones, about 78% of them seen just once. Material: PBMCs. Receptors originate from a male donor in good health and CMV-seronegative.

The genes are TRBV14 and TRBJ1-1; D possibly corresponds to TRBD1 (6 bases). Deletions cut 4 bases from V and 6 bases from J, with 27 bases between. CDR3 length: 18 amino acids. Germline V CDR1 and CDR2: SGHDN, FVKESK. CDR3 sequence (DNA): TGTGCCAGCAGCCCCCTCAACCCCGTCAGGACAGTAAAAGCTGAAGCTTTCTTT. Its protein is CASSPLNPVRTVKAEAFF.

The rearrangement joins TRBV27 to TRBJ1-4; 7 bases are shared with TRBD1. CDR1 is MNHEY and CDR2 is SMNVEV in the germline V gene (reference sequence). The length of the CDR3 is 16 residues. The V segment lost 5 bases and the J segment 8 bases; nucleotides outside the gene matches: 14. CDR3 sequence (DNA): TGTGCCAGCAGTCTCGACCCCACAGGGGCGGGCGAAAAACTGTTTTTT. Its translation is CASSLDPTGAGEKLFF. The full variable domain, with the rest looked up from reference TRBV27 and TRBJ1-4, is EAQVTQNPRYLITVTGKKLTVTCSQNMNHEYMSWYRQDPGLGLRQIYYSMNVEVTDKGDVPEGYKVSRKEKRNFPLILESPSPNQTSLYFCASSLDPTGAGEKLFFGSGTQLSVL.

This rearrangement joins TRBV19 to TRBJ1-5; D may be TRBD1 (5 bases). V lost 2 bases, J lost 5 bases, and 10 bases lay in between. The CDR3 has 14 amino acids. The V gene's germline CDR1 is LNHDA and CDR2 SQIVND (reference sequence). CDR3 nucleotide sequence: TGTGCCAGTAGTATAAAAGTAGGGGATCAGCCCCAGCATTTT. Translation gives CASSIKVGDQPQHF.

The CDR3 here is CASGRSSAGEAFF. The CDR3 DNA reads as TGTGCCAGCGGCAGAAGCTCAGCGGGAGAAGCTTTCTTT. This rearrangement joins TRBV5-6 to TRBJ1-1, with D unclear. The length of the CDR3 is 13 residues. Germline V lookup: CDR1 SGHDT, CDR2 YYEEEE. Trimming removed 7 bases at V and 8 bases at J, with 18 bases between.

The chain combines TRBV5-1 with TRBJ1-1; 8 bases map to TRBD1. In germline, CDR1 is SGHRS, CDR2 YFSETQ. Trimming at V came to 4 bases and at J to 10 bases, leaving 18 bases not matched to a gene. The CDR3 spans 16 residues. Here the CDR3 reads CASSLGQGAVGGAAFF. CDR3 DNA sequence: TGCGCCAGCAGCCTCGGACAGGGTGCGGTTGGTGGGGCAGCTTTCTTT.

In this sample, this clone turned up a few times. The CDR3 nucleotides are TGTGCCAGCAGCTTGGGGAGGAATACGGCAGATACGCAGTATTTT. Protein product: CASSLGRNTADTQYF. V is TRBV11-1 and J is TRBJ2-3, with TRBD2 as a possible D gene (6 bases). CDR3 length: 15 amino acids. CDR1 and CDR2 from the germline V gene are SGHAT and FQDESV (reference sequence). Trimming left V 3 bases short and J 4 bases short, with 14 bases between.

The chain recombines TRBV7-9 with TRBJ2-2; D possibly corresponds to TRBD1 (5 bases). Germline V lookup: CDR1 SEHNR, CDR2 FQNEAQ (reference sequence). V lost 6 bases and J lost 0, with 11 bases in between. The CDR3 contains 15 residues. The CDR3 is CASRTVRANTGELFF. The CDR3, as DNA: TGTGCCAGCAGGACAGTAAGAGCGAACACCGGGGAGCTGTTTTTT. Filled out from reference TRBV7-9 and TRBJ2-2, the complete variable domain reads DTGVSQNPRHKITKRGQNVTFRCDPISEHNRLYWYRQTLGQGPEFLTYFQNEAQLEKSRLLSDRFSAERPKGSFSTLEIQRTEQGDSAMYLCASRTVRANTGELFFGEGSRLTVL.

The chain uses TRBV2 and TRBJ2-7; TRBD2 agrees at 9 bases. Germline V lookup: CDR1 SNHLY, CDR2 FYNNEI. This CDR3 contains 16 residues. With V trimmed by 3 bases and J by 6 bases, 12 bases remained unmatched. DNA of the CDR3: TGTGCCAGCAGTGACAGGGGACTTAGCGGGGGAGGCGAGCAGTACTTC. Protein: CASSDRGLSGGGEQYF.

The chain combines TRBV25-1 with TRBJ2-2; TRBD2 aligns across 7 bases. The CDR3 consists of 17 residues. CDR1 is MGHDK and CDR2 is SYGVNS in the germline V gene. V trimming: 1 base; J trimming: 6 bases; junction bases outside the gene matches: 11. The CDR3 DNA is TGTGCCAGCAGTGAATTTCTAGCCGGGGAGGGACCCGGGGAGCTGTTTTTT. Translating gives CASSEFLAGEGPGELFF.

The chain is built from TRBV7-8 and TRBJ2-1, with TRBD2 as a possible D gene (5 bases). The V gene lost 5 bases and the J gene lost 0 bases, with 14 bases spanning the gap. CDR1 is SGHVS, CDR2 FQNEAQ, per germline. The CDR3 spans 16 residues. CDR3 coding DNA: TGTGCCAGCAGCCCCCGCCTGAGCGGCTCCTACAATGAGCAGTTCTTC. Translating gives CASSPRLSGSYNEQFF.

V is TRBV10-3 and J is TRBJ1-1; D ambiguous. CDR1 and CDR2 (germline): ENHRY, SYGVKD. The CDR3 loop spans 12 amino acids. Trimming took 8 bases from V and 7 from J, leaving 14 bases between them. This chain's CDR3 is CAIATPNFEAFF. CDR3 coding DNA: TGTGCCATCGCGACACCGAACTTTGAAGCTTTCTTT.

Note on this clone: The limits of the CDR3 on the DNA are not certain, so only TCRdb's listed CDR3 is given. V is TRBV5-6 and J is TRBJ1-2. In germline, CDR1 is SGHDT, CDR2 YYEEEE. From its first to its last residue, the CDR3 has 15 amino acids. CDR3 sequence: CASSPVGGGNYGYPF.

This rearrangement joins TRBV6-5 to TRBJ1-4; weak D call: TRBD1 (6 bases). Germline CDR1 MNHEY, CDR2 SVGAGI. Trimming removed 5 bases at V and 5 bases at J, with 15 bases between. This CDR3 has 15 amino acids. The CDR3 region is CASSLTTGENEKLFF. Written as DNA, the CDR3 is TGTGCCAGCAGTCTGACGACAGGCGAGAATGAAAAACTGTTTTTT.

The chain couples TRBV23-1 to TRBJ1-1; D is unresolved. TRBV23-1 is annotated as an ORF whose role is uncertain. The ends were cut back, 4 bases at V and 0 bases at J, with 15 bases in the middle. This CDR3 contains 16 residues. The CDR3 here is CASSRPSPGMNTEAFF. CDR3 DNA sequence: TGCGCCAGCAGTCGTCCCAGCCCGGGTATGAACACTGAAGCTTTCTTT.

The CDR3 region has the DNA TGTGCCAGCAGCCCACCAAGCCGCCTAGCGGGAGTTTGGAGCACAGATACGCAGTATTTT. Its protein product is CASSPPSRLAGVWSTDTQYF. The rearrangement joins TRBV13 to TRBJ2-3; 10 bases align to TRBD2. The germline V gene has CDR1 PRHDT and CDR2 FYEKMQ (reference sequence). This CDR3 spans 20 amino acids. V was pared by 5 bases and J by 0 bases, with 17 bases of the junction left unmatched.

As concerns this clone: This sample includes further DNA sequences coding for the same CDR3. CDR3 bases: TGTGCCAGCAGCTTGGGCCTCTCTGGAAACACCATATATTTT. This sequence encodes CASSLGLSGNTIYF. V and J are TRBV7-2 and TRBJ1-3; D not certain. This CDR3 has 14 amino acids. V was cut by 3 bases and J by 0 bases, with 6 bases left in between. Germline V gene sequence: CDR1 SGHTA, CDR2 FQGNSA. Full variable domain (outside the CDR3, taken from reference TRBV7-2 and TRBJ1-3): GAGVSQSPSNKVTEKGKDVELRCDPISGHTALYWYRQSLGQGLEFLIYFQGNSAPDKSGLPSDRFSAERTGGSVSTLTIQRTQQEDSAVYLCASSLGLSGNTIYFGEGSWLTVV.

Comments on this clone: Different DNA sequences within this sample yield the same CDR3. The V call is TRBV7-2, the J call TRBJ1-2, with 10 bases lining up with TRBD1. V shed 5 bases and J 8 bases; nucleotides not matched to a gene: 5. The CDR3 totals 13 residues. Germline loops: CDR1 SGHTA, CDR2 FQGNSA. CDR3 coding DNA: TGTGCCAGCAGCACCGACAGGGGGCGCGGCTACACCTTC. This sequence encodes CASSTDRGRGYTF. Complete variable domain (other parts from reference TRBV7-2 and TRBJ1-2): GAGVSQSPSNKVTEKGKDVELRCDPISGHTALYWYRQSLGQGLEFLIYFQGNSAPDKSGLPSDRFSAERTGGSVSTLTIQRTQQEDSAVYLCASSTDRGRGYTFGSGTRLTVV.

This clone has only a few counts. This chain uses TRBV29-1 with TRBJ1-1, with D hard to call. Germline CDR1 reads SQVTM; CDR2 reads ANQGSEA. V lost 4 bases, J lost 6 bases, and 6 bases lay in between. This CDR3 has 10 amino acids. The CDR3, as DNA: TGCAGCGTTGGCGGTTCTGAAGCTTTCTTT. Encoded protein: CSVGGSEAFF.

The genes are TRBV29-1 and TRBJ2-7; TRBD2 matches at 11 bases. V shed 5 bases and J 2 bases; nucleotides not matched to a gene: 8. Per germline, CDR1 SQVTM and CDR2 ANQGSEA. The CDR3 is 15 amino acids. CDR3 bases: TGCAGCGTTATAGCCGGGACTAGCGGAACCTACGAGCAGTACTTC. Its translation: CSVIAGTSGTYEQYF.

Only a few counts were recorded for this clone. The chain couples TRBV6-6 to TRBJ2-3; tentatively, D is TRBD2 (7 bases). Per germline, CDR1 MNHNY and CDR2 SVGAGI (reference sequence). Trimming cost V 5 bases and J 5 bases, with 17 bases left between them. The CDR3 is made up of 15 amino acids. In DNA, the CDR3 is TGTGCCAGCAGTCCATGGGGGGGCCGAGGAGATACGCAGTATTTT. Its protein product is CASSPWGGRGDTQYF.

A few counts support this clone. Its ends do not fully match the called genes, so a read error is possible. The gene calls are TRBV5-6 and TRBJ2-2; D is unresolved. Germline CDR1 and CDR2: SGHDT and YYEEEE. This CDR3 is 15 amino acids long. The CDR3 bases are TGTACCAGCAGCCTTCTGACACTTAACACCGGGGAGCTGTTTTTT. Protein: CTSSLLTLNTGELFF.

The CDR3 here is CAIGTYEQYF. The CDR3 coding sequence is TGTGCCATCGGCACCTACGAGCAGTACTTC. The chain combines TRBV10-3 with TRBJ2-7; D gene unclear. CDR3 length: 10 residues. Trimming left V 8 bases short and J 2 bases short, with 4 bases between. CDR1 and CDR2 from the germline V gene are ENHRY and SYGVKD.

The genes are TRBV7-7 and TRBJ2-1, with 10 bases aligning to TRBD2. Germline-derived CDR1 and CDR2 are SSHAT and FNYEAQ (reference sequence). This CDR3 comprises 15 residues. The CDR3 DNA sequence: TGTACTAGCAGCCGAGAACTAGCGGGGATTAATGAGCAGTTCTTC. Translated: CTSSRELAGINEQFF.

The chain has TRBV30 and TRBJ2-7, with D perhaps TRBD2 (5 bases). Germline CDR1 reads GTSNPN; CDR2 reads SVGIG (reference sequence). Deletions cut 2 bases from V and 3 bases from J, with 20 bases between. The CDR3 consists of 16 residues. This CDR3 reads CAWSIGWSGTFYEQYF. In DNA, the CDR3 is TGTGCCTGGAGTATAGGCTGGAGCGGAACATTCTACGAGCAGTACTTC.